This T cell receptor beta chain was found in a study of blood T cell repertoires in COVID-19. Study-wide context: In each case, the material was cDNA or gDNA derived from T cells, B-cell-depleted T cells, or PBMCs.

The protocol was immunoSEQ multiplex PCR, while the TCRdb copy is restricted to in-frame clones and leaves out a portion. The sample has around 390,000 clones, about 83% seen once. The clonotype was recovered from a woman aged 45-59 years who had recovered from COVID-19. Source material: PBMCs or T cells enriched from blood (not recorded which).

CDR3 in DNA: TGTGCCAGCAGTTCAGGGTTGGGCAATCAGCCCCAGCATTTT. Translating it yields CASSSGLGNQPQHF. The chain has TRBV28 and TRBJ1-5; TRBD1 might be the D (5 bases). The V and J ends lost 4 bases and 2 bases respectively, with 9 bases between them. Germline V gene data show CDR1 as MDHEN and CDR2 as SYDVKM. The CDR3 is made up of 14 amino acids.